The present T cell receptor (beta chain) was sequenced within a study of glioma-infiltrating T cells after dendritic cell vaccination. Assay used: immunoSEQ multiplex PCR; TCRdb lists only in-frame clones, some missing. This sample has 65,000 or so clones, with approximately 89% found just once. CDR1 LNHDA and CDR2 SQIVND come from the germline V gene (reference sequence). Trimming shortened V by 6 bases and J by 6 bases, and 17 bases separated the two germline ends. The CDR3 sequence is 14 residues long. The time point here: after dendritic cell vaccination, including at tumor progression/relapse. The input for sequencing was blood, taken after dendritic cell vaccination. This chain uses TRBV19 with TRBJ1-2; possible D gene TRBD1, 5 bases. The sequence was obtained from a human donor with glioblastoma. The CDR3 sequence: CASRSTDIIHGYTF. The CDR3 region has the DNA TGTGCCAGTAGGTCGACAGACATCATTCATGGCTACACCTTC.